Following are 5 T cell receptor beta chains from one sample sequenced in a study of blood T cell repertoires in COVID-19. Measured with immunoSEQ multiplex PCR; TCRdb has only the in-frame clones, and not every one. Here the sample spans under 300,000 clones, 70% to 90% being singletons. The source material was peripheral blood. These receptors all come from a middle-aged woman who had recovered from COVID-19.

The rearrangement uses TRBV5-1 and TRBJ1-2; D gene ambiguous. CDR1 and CDR2 from the germline V gene are SGHRS and YFSETQ. Deletions cut 0 bases from V and 0 bases from J, with 9 bases between. The CDR3 runs 15 residues. CDR3: CASSLAGVANYGYTF. The CDR3 DNA reads TGCGCCAGCAGCTTGGCCGGGGTTGCTAACTATGGCTACACCTTC.

The chain carries TRBV27 and TRBJ2-1, with 9 bases that match TRBD2. The germline V gene has CDR1 MNHEY and CDR2 SMNVEV (reference sequence). With V trimmed by 6 bases and J by 6 bases, 9 bases remained unmatched. The CDR3 has 15 residues. CDR3 sequence reads: CASSPSRGGVNEQFF. In nucleotides, the CDR3 is TGTGCCAGCAGCCCTTCGCGGGGGGGCGTCAATGAGCAGTTCTTC.

The chain has TRBV19 and TRBJ2-7, with TRBD1 as a possible D gene (5 bases). The germline CDR1 and CDR2 sequences are LNHDA and SQIVND (reference sequence). V was clipped by 8 bases and J by 0 bases, with 11 bases between them. This CDR3 is built from 13 residues. CDR3 sequence reads: CASGAGNSYEQYF. CDR3 sequence (DNA): TGTGCCAGTGGGGCCGGTAACTCCTACGAGCAGTACTTC.

This chain joins TRBV4-3 and TRBJ1-5; no firm D call. This CDR3 has 18 residues. Germline lookup yields CDR1 LGHNA and CDR2 YSLEER. Trimming left V 0 bases short and J 0 bases short, with 15 bases between. The CDR3 nucleotides are TGCGCCAGCAGCCAAGAGGTTGAGGGCTCGTATAGCAATCAGCCCCAGCATTTT. This gives the protein CASSQEVEGSYSNQPQHF.

The chain joins TRBV21-1 to TRBJ2-7; the table's TRBD2 call for D was not verified on the DNA. TRBV21-1 counts as a pseudogene. This CDR3 has 14 residues. The CDR3: CASGGRGNLYEQYF. The CDR3 nucleotides read TGTGCCAGTGGGGGGAGAGGGAATCTCTACGAGCAGTACTTC.